The 5 T cell receptor beta chains below come from one sample, sequenced in a study of blood T cell repertoires in COVID-19. Generated by immunoSEQ multiplex PCR, the TCRdb table keeps only in-frame clones and is missing some. The sample lists about 250,000 clones, about nine tenths occurring once. Material for sequencing was PBMCs or T cells enriched from blood (not recorded which). These receptors were taken from a man aged 40-50 years who had recovered from COVID-19.

The chain recombines TRBV7-2 with TRBJ1-1; no reliable D call. The germline V and J ends were trimmed by 3 bases and 8 bases, with 7 bases remaining between them. In germline, CDR1 is SGHTA, CDR2 FQGNSA. CDR3 size: 11 residues. The CDR3 DNA is TGTGCCAGCAGCTTCTGGGAGGAAGCTTTCTTT. Translating gives CASSFWEEAFF.

The chain uses TRBV2 and TRBJ2-1; D unclear. Between the trimmed V and J ends, which lost 5 bases and 5 bases, there was a span of 4 bases. This CDR3 is built from 11 residues. From germline, CDR1 is SNHLY and CDR2 FYNNEI. Here the CDR3 reads CASSLHNEQFF. The CDR3, as DNA: TGTGCCAGCAGTCTACACAATGAGCAGTTCTTC.

The chain has TRBV11-3 and TRBJ1-1; 8 bases line up with TRBD1. CDR1 and CDR2 from the germline V gene are SGHNT and YENEEA. Germline trimming cut 6 bases from V and 2 bases from J; bases unmatched to any gene: 5. The CDR3 consists of 14 residues. In DNA form, the CDR3 reads TGTGCCAGCAGTCCGGGACAGGCAAACACTGAAGCTTTCTTT. It translates to CASSPGQANTEAFF.

This chain uses TRBV12-3 or TRBV12-4 with TRBJ1-5; D perhaps matches TRBD1 (6 bases). Deletions cut 7 bases from V and 6 bases from J, with 10 bases between. This CDR3 is built from 12 residues. CDR3 sequence reads: CASNTGSQPQHF. Written as DNA, the CDR3 is TGTGCCAGCAACACAGGGAGTCAGCCCCAGCATTTT.

The rearrangement joins TRBV6-2 or TRBV6-3 to TRBJ2-7, with TRBD2 matching 10 bases. The CDR3 contains 15 residues. The germline V gene has CDR1 MNHEY and CDR2 SVGEGT. V lost 5 bases, J lost 0 bases, and 4 bases stayed unmatched. CDR3 nucleotides: TGTGCCAGCAGTAGACTAGCGGGCCACTCCTACGAGCAGTACTTC. Translating it yields CASSRLAGHSYEQYF.